The source of this T cell receptor beta chain is a study of blood T cell repertoires in COVID-19. Study overall: Samples of COVID-19 (acute and convalescent) were obtained from the United States, Italy and Spain. Sources were T cells, B-cell-depleted T cells, or PBMCs; the material itself was cDNA or gDNA.

Per the original methods: Amplification from reference gene primers served as the basis for estimated nucleated cell counts. Assay used: immunoSEQ multiplex PCR; TCRdb lists only in-frame clones, some missing. The V and J calls and clone size come from that table; D and trimming were worked out from the DNA. The table has about 270,000 clones, about four fifths seen once. V was pared by 1 base and J by 8 bases, with 11 bases between. This CDR3 is built from 13 residues. The germline V gene encodes CDR1 LNHDA and CDR2 SQIVND (reference sequence). The sequencing sample was made of peripheral blood. The TCR originated in a woman in her late teens or twenties with acute or convalescent COVID-19. The rearrangement joins TRBV19 to TRBJ1-2, with D uncertain. The CDR3 spells CASSIVPGRGYTF. CDR3 coding DNA: TGTGCCAGTAGTATAGTCCCAGGTCGGGGCTACACCTTC.